This T cell receptor (beta chain) was profiled in a study of shared clonotypes between healthy human individuals. Germline V gene data show CDR1 as SGHAT and CDR2 as FQNNGV. The CDR3 has 15 amino acids. V trimming: 3 bases; J trimming: 5 bases; junction bases outside the gene matches: 6. The repertoire was sequenced with immunoSEQ multiplex PCR; TCRdb's copy has only in-frame clones and lacks some. The sample contains about 470,000 clones, around 75% of which appear only once. The sequence came from a woman aged 40 to 50 in good health. Some clones in this sample may be carry-over from other donors' samples. Sequencing was carried out using PBMCs. J is TRBJ1-5 and V is TRBV11-2, with 8 positions matching TRBD1. The CDR3: CASSFGTGNYQPQHF. For the CDR3, the DNA is TGTGCCAGCAGCTTCGGGACAGGAAATTATCAGCCCCAGCATTTT.